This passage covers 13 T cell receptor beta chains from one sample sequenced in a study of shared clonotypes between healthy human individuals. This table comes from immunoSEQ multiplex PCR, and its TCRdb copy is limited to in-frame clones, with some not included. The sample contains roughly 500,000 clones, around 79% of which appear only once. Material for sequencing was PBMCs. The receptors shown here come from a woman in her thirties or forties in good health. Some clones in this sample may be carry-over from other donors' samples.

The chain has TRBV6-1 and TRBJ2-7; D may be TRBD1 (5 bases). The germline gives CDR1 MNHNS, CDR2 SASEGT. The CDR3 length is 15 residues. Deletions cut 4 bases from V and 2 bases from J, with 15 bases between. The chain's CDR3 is CASSVQAGITYEQYF. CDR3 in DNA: TGTGCCAGCAGTGTACAGGCAGGGATAACCTACGAGCAGTACTTC.

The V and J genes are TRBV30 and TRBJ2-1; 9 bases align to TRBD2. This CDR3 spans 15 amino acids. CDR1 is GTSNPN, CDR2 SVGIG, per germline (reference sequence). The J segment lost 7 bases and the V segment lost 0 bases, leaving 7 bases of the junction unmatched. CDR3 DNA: TGTGCCTGGAGTGTATCTAGCGGGATAGTTAATGAGCAGTTCTTC. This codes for CAWSVSSGIVNEQFF.

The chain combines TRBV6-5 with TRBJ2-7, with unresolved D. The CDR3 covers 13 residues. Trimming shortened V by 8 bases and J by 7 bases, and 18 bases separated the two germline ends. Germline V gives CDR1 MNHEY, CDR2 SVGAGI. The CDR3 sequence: CASRMEPLEEQYF. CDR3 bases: TGTGCCAGCCGTATGGAACCTTTGGAAGAGCAGTACTTC.

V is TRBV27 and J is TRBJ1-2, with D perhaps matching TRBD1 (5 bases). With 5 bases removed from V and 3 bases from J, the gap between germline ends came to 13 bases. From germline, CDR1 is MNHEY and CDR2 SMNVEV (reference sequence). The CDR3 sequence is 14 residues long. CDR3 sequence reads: CASSQVQDYYGYTF. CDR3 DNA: TGTGCCAGCAGTCAAGTACAGGACTACTATGGCTACACCTTC.

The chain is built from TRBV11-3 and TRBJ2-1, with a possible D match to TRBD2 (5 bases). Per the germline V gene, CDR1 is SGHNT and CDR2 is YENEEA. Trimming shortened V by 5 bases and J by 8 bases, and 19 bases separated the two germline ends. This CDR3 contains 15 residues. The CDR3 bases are TGTGCCAGCAGCCCAGGCGGGTATGCTGAATATGAGCAGTTCTTC. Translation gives CASSPGGYAEYEQFF.

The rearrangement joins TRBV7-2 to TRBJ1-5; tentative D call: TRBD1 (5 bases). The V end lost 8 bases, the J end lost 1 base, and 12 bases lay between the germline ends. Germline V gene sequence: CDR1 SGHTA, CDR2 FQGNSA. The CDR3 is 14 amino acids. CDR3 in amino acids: CASRQGGSNQPQHF. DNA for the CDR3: TGTGCCAGCCGGCAGGGCGGGAGCAATCAGCCCCAGCATTTT.

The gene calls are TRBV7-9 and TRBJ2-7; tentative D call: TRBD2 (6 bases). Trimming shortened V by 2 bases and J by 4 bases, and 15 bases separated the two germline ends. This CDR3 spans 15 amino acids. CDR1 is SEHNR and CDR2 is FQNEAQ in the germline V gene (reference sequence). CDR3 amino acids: CASSLLAGSGYEQYF. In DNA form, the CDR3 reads TGTGCCAGCAGCTTACTGGCGGGGAGTGGATACGAGCAGTACTTC.

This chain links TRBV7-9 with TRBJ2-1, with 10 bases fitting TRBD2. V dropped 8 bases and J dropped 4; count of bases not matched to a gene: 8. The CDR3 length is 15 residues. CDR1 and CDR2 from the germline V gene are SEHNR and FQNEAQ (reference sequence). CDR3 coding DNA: TGTGCCAGCTCGTTTGGGACTAGCGCGTACAATGAGCAGTTCTTC. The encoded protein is CASSFGTSAYNEQFF.

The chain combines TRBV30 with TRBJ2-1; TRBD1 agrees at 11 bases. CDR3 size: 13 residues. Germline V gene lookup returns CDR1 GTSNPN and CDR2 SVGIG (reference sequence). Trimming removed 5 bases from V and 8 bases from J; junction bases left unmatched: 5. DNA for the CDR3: TGTGCCTGGGGGACAGGGGGAGGGGATGAGCAGTTCTTC. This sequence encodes CAWGTGGGDEQFF.

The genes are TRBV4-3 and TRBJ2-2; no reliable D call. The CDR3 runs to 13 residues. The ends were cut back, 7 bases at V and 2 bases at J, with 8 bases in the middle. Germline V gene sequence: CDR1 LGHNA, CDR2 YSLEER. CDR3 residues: CASIGPNTGELFF. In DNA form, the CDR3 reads TGCGCCAGCATCGGACCAAACACCGGGGAGCTGTTTTTT.

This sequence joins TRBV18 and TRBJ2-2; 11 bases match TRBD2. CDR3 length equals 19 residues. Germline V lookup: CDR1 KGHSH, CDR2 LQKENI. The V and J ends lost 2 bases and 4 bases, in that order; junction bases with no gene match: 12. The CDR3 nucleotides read TGTGCCAGCTCACCATTGTCGCAAGGACTAGCGGGCCTCACCGGGGAGCTGTTTTTT. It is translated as CASSPLSQGLAGLTGELFF.

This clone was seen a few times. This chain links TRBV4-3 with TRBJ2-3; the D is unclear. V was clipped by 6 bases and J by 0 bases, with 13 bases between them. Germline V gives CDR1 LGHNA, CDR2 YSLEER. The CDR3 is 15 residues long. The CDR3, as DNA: TGCGCCAGCAGTCGTAGGGCGGAAAGCACAGATACGCAGTATTTT. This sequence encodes CASSRRAESTDTQYF.

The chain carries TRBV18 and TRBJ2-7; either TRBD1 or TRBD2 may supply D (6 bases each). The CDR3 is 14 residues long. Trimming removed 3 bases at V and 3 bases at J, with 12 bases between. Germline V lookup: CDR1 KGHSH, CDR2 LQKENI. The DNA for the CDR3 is TGTGCCAGCTCACCGGGGGGCATGTTCTACGAGCAGTACTTC. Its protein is CASSPGGMFYEQYF.